One T cell receptor beta chain is described in this entry. Which antigen it targets is not known. Per-base quality was not reported, and no clone a single base away is much larger than it. The method behind the library was the immunoSEQ multiplex PCR assay. To provide template for TCR sequencing, every sample had RNA extracted and reverse transcribed into cDNA. First-strand cDNA was synthesized using SuperScript III with a 2:1 mix of oligo-dT and random hexamers. A synthetic immune receptor repertoire was used to measure amplification bias, and any remaining bias was corrected computationally. In the paper's pipeline: Raw reads were preprocessed to remove errors, and CDR3 was defined by IMGT conventions from the conserved cysteine to phenylalanine. Clonality was calculated as 1 minus Shannon entropy normalized by log2 of the number of productive unique TCRs. Whether scalp clones were CD4 or CD8 was inferred by matching scalp TCRbeta sequences against CD4 and CD8 repertoires sorted from blood. The table was pulled from immuneACCESS by TCRdb, which kept in-frame rearrangements only. Such tables lose some clones; where checked, under half of the loss comes from unresolved V genes, and the rest has no known cause. The DNA was the basis for D and trimming; V, J and clone size are from that table. The sample yields some 130,000 clones; about 46% were counted once. Over 15% of the sample belongs to the ten largest clones.

Per the publication, the time point label means: baseline before oral tofacitinib. Lesional scalp punch biopsies and peripheral blood were obtained from alopecia areata patients. After PBMCs were isolated by density centrifugation and stained for CD3, CD4 and CD8, a FACSAria was used to sort CD4+ and CD8+ T cells. The sample is drawn from a study of CD8+ T cells in alopecia areata (dated by TCRdb to between 2018 and 2020). General notes on the study: The treated patients, all with moderate-to-severe alopecia areata, were enrolled in an open-label pilot trial of oral tofacitinib given at 5 to 10 mg twice daily. immunoSEQ multiplex PCR using 35 Vbeta forward primers and 13 Jbeta reverse primers was used to amplify TCRbeta CDR3 regions. Tofacitinib was administered for 6 to 18 months, and 6 months of follow-up off drug were then conducted to assess delayed response and recurrence. RNA was extracted with the PAXgene miRNA kit for fixed scalp, the miRNeasy kit for PBMCs, and the RNeasy kit for mouse skin. Clonality in the scalp was compared among normal scalp (n=4), patchy alopecia areata scalp (n=8), and alopecia totalis/universalis scalp (n=8). Biopsies were taken from tofacitinib-treated patients at baseline and at 4 and 24 weeks of treatment, and a later scalp biopsy was taken in several of the tofacitinib-treated patients. The study used high-throughput TCRbeta sequencing to examine T cell clonal expansion in alopecia areata, in both the C3H/HeJ mouse model and human patients. In humans, TCRbeta sequencing was performed on scalp tissue and on sorted CD4+ and CD8+ peripheral blood T cells from healthy controls and from patients with patchy or totalis/universalis alopecia areata.

The full study reports these points: Scalp TCR repertoire analysis is complicated because resident alphabeta T cells in normal human skin are also sequenced, whereas mouse skin is dominated by gammadelta T cells. Lesional scalp, especially in alopecia totalis/universalis, showed higher clonality and more expanded CD8+ clones than normal scalp, suggesting antigenic drive. Shared TCR sequences between patients were less evident than in mice, which may be partly attributable to HLA diversity in the patient population.

Germline trimming: 7 bases from V, 3 bases from J; junction bases outside gene matches: 6. For CDR1 and CDR2, the germline V gene (reference sequence) lists MNHEY and SMNVEV. Its CDR3 holds 13 amino acids, cysteine through phenylalanine. The CDR3 DNA has 39 bases and is translated from base 1. This chain joins TRBV27 to TRBJ2-7, and 7 junctional nucleotides match TRBD1. The starting material was CD8+ T cells sorted from blood, obtained at week 0. The TCR was taken from a human donor with alopecia areata. DNA sequence: TGTGCCAGCATGGACAGGCGCTTCTACGAGCAGTACTTC. It translates to CASMDRRFYEQYF.